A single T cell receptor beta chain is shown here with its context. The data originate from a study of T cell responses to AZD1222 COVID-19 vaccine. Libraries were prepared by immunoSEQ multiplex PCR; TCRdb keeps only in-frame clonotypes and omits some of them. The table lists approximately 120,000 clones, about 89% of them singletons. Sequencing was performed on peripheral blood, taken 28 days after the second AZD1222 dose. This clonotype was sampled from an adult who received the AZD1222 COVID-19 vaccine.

CDR3 protein: CSWGRNTEAFF. As DNA, the CDR3 is TGTTCTTGGGGCCGCAACACTGAAGCTTTCTTT. This chain links TRBV30 with TRBJ1-1; D is possibly TRBD1 (5 bases). CDR1 is GTSNPN, CDR2 SVGIG, per germline (reference sequence). This CDR3 has 11 residues.